A selection of T cell receptor beta chains follows, all from one sample in a study of identical twins. TCRdb analysed the 5' RACE reads with MiXCR anew, one entry per CDR3 protein. The sample holds roughly 260,000 distinct CDR3 sequences, over 12% seen once. Sequencing was carried out using memory (CD45RO+) T cells sorted from blood. The receptors were sampled from a woman under 30 in good health. The CDR3 runs from the conserved cysteine through the conserved F or W. The D gene is left open where the match is weak. A clone size is listed for some rows: how often the clone was seen (once, few, many), or a class if it is expanded.

cdr3_aa cdr3_nt j_call v_call clone_size d_call
CASSVDGTPSGELFF TGTGCTAGCAGCGTCGACGGGACCCCGAGCGGGGAGCTGTTTTTT TRBJ2-2 TRBV7-7 NA NA
CASSSYKRGFVETQYF TGTGCCAGCAGCTCCTATAAAAGGGGCTTCGTGGAGACCCAGTACTTC TRBJ2-5 TRBV6-2/TRBV6-3 few NA
CASSVSGKYEQYF TGTGCCAGCAGCGTTTCAGGGAAGTACGAGCAGTACTTC TRBJ2-7 TRBV9 few NA
CASSKAKQVPPYEQYF TGTGCCAGCAGCAAAGCGAAACAGGTACCCCCCTACGAGCAGTACTTC TRBJ2-7 TRBV21-1 NA NA
CASSLRGTGAGTYTYEQYF TGTGCCAGCAGCCTAAGGGGGACAGGGGCCGGGACTTATACCTACGAGCAGTACTTC TRBJ2-7 TRBV11-2 NA TRBD1
CASSLGSNYGYTF TGCGCCAGCAGCTTGGGCTCCAACTATGGCTACACCTTC TRBJ1-2 TRBV5-1 many NA
CATPDGTEAFF TGTGCCACCCCGGATGGAACTGAAGCTTTCTTT TRBJ1-1 TRBV2 once NA
CSARSWQANTGELFF TGCAGTGCTAGATCTTGGCAGGCGAACACCGGGGAGCTGTTTTTT TRBJ2-2 TRBV20-1 many NA
CAISEGLAGLTDTQYF TGTGCCATCAGTGAGGGTCTAGCGGGACTCACAGATACGCAGTATTTT TRBJ2-3 TRBV10-3 many TRBD2
CSVKTGLNTEAFF TGCAGCGTTAAGACAGGCCTGAACACTGAAGCTTTCTTT TRBJ1-1 TRBV29-1 NA NA
CASSLGGGLSYEQYF TGTGCCAGCAGCTTGGGGGGAGGCCTCTCCTACGAGCAGTACTTC TRBJ2-7 TRBV7-2 NA NA
CSVSRDRVQETQYF TGCAGCGTATCCCGGGACAGAGTACAAGAGACCCAGTACTTC TRBJ2-5 TRBV29-1 many TRBD1
CASSLDTEYTQYF TGTGCCAGCAGCTTGGATACGGAGTATACGCAGTATTTT TRBJ2-3 TRBV5-5 NA NA
CASSLTGEDTQYF TGTGCCAGCAGCTTAACAGGGGAAGATACGCAGTATTTT TRBJ2-3 TRBV7-6 many TRBD1
CASSYGVAGPADTQYF TGTGCCAGCAGCTATGGCGTAGCGGGGCCCGCAGATACGCAGTATTTT TRBJ2-3 TRBV7-2 NA TRBD2
CSVTRGTYEQYF TGCAGTGTAACCAGGGGGACCTACGAGCAGTACTTC TRBJ2-7 TRBV20-1 few TRBD1
CASSLIRAREPQHF TGCGCCAGCAGCTTGATAAGGGCGAGGGAGCCCCAGCATTTT TRBJ1-5 TRBV5-1 many NA
CASSLLASGVSNYGYTF TGTGCCAGCAGCTTATTAGCCTCAGGGGTATCTAACTATGGCTACACCTTC TRBJ1-2 TRBV7-2 many NA
CSVGTVGNYEQYF TGCAGCGTTGGGACAGTAGGAAACTACGAGCAGTACTTC TRBJ2-7 TRBV29-1 many NA
CASSLDRVGGEQFF TGCGCCAGCAGCTTGGACAGGGTGGGCGGTGAGCAGTTCTTC TRBJ2-1 TRBV5-1 many NA
CSADRGRTDTQYF TGCAGTGCTGACAGGGGGCGCACAGATACGCAGTATTTT TRBJ2-3 TRBV20-1 few TRBD1
CASSLTRGLGAFF TGTGCCAGCAGCTTAACCAGGGGCTTAGGAGCTTTCTTT TRBJ1-1 TRBV7-8 few NA
CASSLALNTDTQYF TGCGCCAGCAGCTTGGCTCTGAACACAGATACGCAGTATTTT TRBJ2-3 TRBV5-1 NA NA
CASSLWGGYTF TGTGCCAGCAGCCTTTGGGGTGGCTACACCTTC TRBJ1-2 TRBV7-9 few NA
CASSFSGRTDTQYF TGCGCCAGCAGCTTTAGCGGGAGAACAGATACGCAGTATTTT TRBJ2-3 TRBV5-1 NA TRBD2
CSVALTGADYGYTF TGCAGCGTTGCTTTGACAGGGGCGGACTATGGCTACACCTTC TRBJ1-2 TRBV29-1 NA TRBD1
CASSRTSGGTSTDTQYF TGTGCCAGCAGCCGGACTAGCGGGGGGACTTCGACAGATACGCAGTATTTT TRBJ2-3 TRBV3-1 NA TRBD2
CASGIQNEQYF TGTGCCAGCGGTATTCAGAACGAGCAGTACTTC TRBJ2-7 TRBV2 many NA
CSVDVFQGKTPNEQFF TGCAGCGTTGATGTTTTTCAGGGAAAGACTCCCAATGAGCAGTTCTTC TRBJ2-1 TRBV29-1 few NA
CASSMGEGNEQFF TGTGCCAGCAGCATGGGCGAGGGCAATGAGCAGTTCTTC TRBJ2-1 TRBV7-9 NA NA
CASSLAGGGTADTQYF TGTGCCAGCAGCTTAGCGGGCGGGGGAACTGCAGATACGCAGTATTTT TRBJ2-3 TRBV7-9 NA TRBD2
CASSQGWTGGGQETQYF TGTGCCAGCAGCCAAGGATGGACAGGGGGAGGGCAAGAGACCCAGTACTTC TRBJ2-5 TRBV3-1 NA TRBD1